A selection of T cell receptor beta chains follows, all from one sample in a study of CD8 T cells in ankylosing spondylitis. TCRdb analysed the 5' RACE reads with MiXCR anew, one entry per CDR3 protein. The sample lists 750,000 to 850,000 distinct CDR3 sequences, around 11% occurring once. The sequencing sample was made of blood, either unsorted or a sorted T cell fraction (not recorded which). The source is a male donor with ankylosing spondylitis. CDR3s leave out the opening cysteine and the closing phenylalanine or tryptophan.

V gene: TRBV7-2; J gene: TRBJ2-7; CDR3 protein: ASSAGLAGDYEQY
V gene: TRBV20-1; J gene: TRBJ2-2; CDR3 protein: SATPSGRLNANTGELF
V gene: TRBV20-1; J gene: TRBJ1-2; CDR3 protein: SVLTGTGDLYT
V gene: TRBV6-1; J gene: TRBJ2-1; CDR3 protein: ASRLDRIHEQF
V gene: TRBV7-2; J gene: TRBJ1-1; CDR3 protein: ASSVKGDTEAF
V gene: TRBV5-1; J gene: TRBJ2-2; CDR3 protein: ASSPTGNTGELF
V gene: TRBV5-1; J gene: TRBJ1-6; CDR3 protein: ASSQGQGGSPLH
V gene: TRBV29-1; J gene: TRBJ2-5; CDR3 protein: SVVIPSGWQETQY
V gene: TRBV3-1; J gene: TRBJ2-2; CDR3 protein: ASSPNLGTGEGTGELF
V gene: TRBV7-2; J gene: TRBJ2-7; CDR3 protein: ASSLAYPYEQY
V gene: TRBV28; J gene: TRBJ1-1; CDR3 protein: ASSFFRRPRTLNTEAF
V gene: TRBV29-1; J gene: TRBJ2-1; CDR3 protein: SADSGIPYNEQF
V gene: TRBV4-2; J gene: TRBJ2-7; CDR3 protein: ASSQDLLQGSSYEQY
V gene: TRBV20-1; J gene: TRBJ1-5; CDR3 protein: SARDRGRGAYSNQPQH
V gene: TRBV7-2; J gene: TRBJ1-3; CDR3 protein: ASIQDGSGNTIY
V gene: TRBV20-1; J gene: TRBJ2-3; CDR3 protein: SAPNIGPEGDTQY
V gene: TRBV3-1; J gene: TRBJ2-3; CDR3 protein: ASSQVLAGGFTDTQY
V gene: TRBV15; J gene: TRBJ2-7; CDR3 protein: ATSRQGDEQY
V gene: TRBV12-3/TRBV12-4; J gene: TRBJ2-1; CDR3 protein: ASSFGTTYNEQF
V gene: TRBV7-9; J gene: TRBJ1-2; CDR3 protein: ASSFLEGDYGYT
V gene: TRBV18; J gene: TRBJ2-6; CDR3 protein: ASSPSLTPGANVLT
V gene: TRBV25-1; J gene: TRBJ2-2; CDR3 protein: ASSEGREDRATGELF
V gene: TRBV9; J gene: TRBJ2-7; CDR3 protein: ASSVGLAGNYEQY
V gene: TRBV4-1; J gene: TRBJ2-1; CDR3 protein: ASSQDTSGRMQF
V gene: TRBV9; J gene: TRBJ2-5; CDR3 protein: ASSVGGGSLGQETQY
V gene: TRBV29-1; J gene: TRBJ2-2; CDR3 protein: SAASGRNTGELF
V gene: TRBV7-2; J gene: TRBJ2-4; CDR3 protein: ASSPWSSRGKNIQY
V gene: TRBV12-3/TRBV12-4; J gene: TRBJ2-1; CDR3 protein: ASSLATSFNEQF
V gene: TRBV29-1; J gene: TRBJ1-4; CDR3 protein: SVKTDNEKLF
V gene: TRBV25-1; J gene: TRBJ2-1; CDR3 protein: ASPINRGNPRNEQF
V gene: TRBV20-1; J gene: TRBJ2-3; CDR3 protein: SARYRGTDTQY
V gene: TRBV20-1; J gene: TRBJ1-5; CDR3 protein: SARQGTQPQH
V gene: TRBV12-3/TRBV12-4; J gene: TRBJ1-1; CDR3 protein: ASNVRGGTEAF
V gene: TRBV7-2; J gene: TRBJ2-3; CDR3 protein: ASSLSWSTDTQY
V gene: TRBV12-3/TRBV12-4; J gene: TRBJ1-1; CDR3 protein: ASSPNSGTEAF
V gene: TRBV15; J gene: TRBJ2-1; CDR3 protein: ATSRDTSTYRDEQF
V gene: TRBV19; J gene: TRBJ2-5; CDR3 protein: ASSIGRGYQETQY
V gene: TRBV20-1; J gene: TRBJ2-7; CDR3 protein: SARIDNFLQY
V gene: TRBV12-3/TRBV12-4; J gene: TRBJ2-3; CDR3 protein: ASRATSGRPDTQY
V gene: TRBV20-1; J gene: TRBJ1-1; CDR3 protein: SAPDRWRAEAF
V gene: TRBV20-1; J gene: TRBJ2-3; CDR3 protein: SALSGTQY
V gene: TRBV7-2; J gene: TRBJ2-7; CDR3 protein: ASSLEIREQY
V gene: TRBV5-5; J gene: TRBJ2-2; CDR3 protein: ASSPRDYLTGELF
V gene: TRBV7-2; J gene: TRBJ2-3; CDR3 protein: ASSLVGTRADTQY